This TCR beta chain was sequenced for a study of T cells in Graves' hyperthyroidism and ophthalmopathy (dated by TCRdb to the late 2010s). For the wider study: Peripheral blood was collected at initial diagnosis, before any treatment. TCR V-J signatures able to tell the groups apart were searched for in a discovery cohort of 90 to 100 patients, of whom around 42 had Graves' ophthalmopathy and 57 had stable Graves' hyperthyroidism. Whether ophthalmopathy could be predicted prospectively was tested in an independent validation cohort made up of under 20 hyperthyroidism patients plus 17 patients who later progressed to ophthalmopathy. The 90 to 100 discovery patients were randomly split 7:3 into training and test sets. In roughly six Graves' hyperthyroidism patients, the study also compared T-cell repertoires from thyroid tissue with T-cell repertoires from blood. After blood sampling, hyperthyroidism patients were treated with methimazole at a starting dose of 30 mg daily, and ophthalmopathy patients were treated with high-dose intravenous methylprednisolone. The paper reports TCR Vbeta CDR3 sequencing of more than 120 peripheral blood samples: some 44 ophthalmopathy, approximately 74 hyperthyroidism and around 17 progressor patients.

V is shortened by 6 bases, J by 3 bases, and the region joining them spans 11 bases. The germline V gene (reference sequence) yields DFQATT for CDR1 and SNEGSKA for CDR2. The CDR3 goes from the cysteine to the phenylalanine over 13 residues. CDR3 DNA only is kept here, 39 bases in frame from base 1. The paper as a whole reports these results and caveats: In validation, the model predicted progression to ophthalmopathy a median of approximately 6.3 months before onset, with around 70% sensitivity and roughly 79% specificity. Ophthalmopathy was separated from stable hyperthyroidism by a 13 V-J signature model, with around 88% sensitivity and roughly 81% specificity obtained in cross-validation and 80%/75% obtained in testing. Most expanded thyroid clonotypes (frequency above 0.001) were also found in blood, which suggests that blood repertoires may mirror thyroid immune responses. No statistical method was used to fix the sample size in advance, and group allocation was not hidden from the investigators.

TCR beta CDR3 regions were amplified from RNA transcripts. A first-round RT-PCR of the TCR CDR3 used the HTBI primer set with the Qiagen OneStep RT-PCR kit. The libraries were constructed in a second round of multiplex PCR and then size-selected and purified. Libraries were sequenced paired-end with 100 bp reads on an Illumina HiSeq2000. The study's own analysis went as follows. SOAPnuke was used to process the raw data, removing reads that contained adapters or uncalled bases, had a mean Phred below 15, or lacked an exact match to the constant primer or identifier. COPE v1.2.5 was used to merge the high-quality paired reads, and each unique nucleotide sequence was defined as a clonotype. Clonotypes were aligned to IMGT TRBV, TRBD and TRBJ reference segments using MiTCR v1.1. The analysis included only V-J combinations with a frequency above 0.0001, which together covered approximately 99% of the repertoires. The TCS score was defined as F50 (clonal expansion) divided by E x V (chaos), with BLOSUM62-based TCRdist calculated between CDR3 peptides within each V-J. Welch's t-statistics and random forest reduced several hundred V-J features to fewer than 15, which were used in a naive Bayes classifier (R e1071). Thyroid-blood repertoire similarity was quantified with the Morisita-Horn index. The raw public reads went through TCRdb reprocessing: fastp at Q25, MiXCR clone calling, in-frame beta chains kept. Here each entry gathers all rows of one CDR3 protein and keeps the most common genes and DNA. These V and J calls are TCRdb output, not the study's own analysis. Counted in this sample were 95,000 to 110,000 distinct CDR3 sequences; about 50% of them appeared once. Clones ranked in the top ten supply roughly 25% of the sample.

Stable Graves' hyperthyroidism was defined as no progression to ophthalmopathy during 18 months of follow-up. The hyperthyroidism patients were between 18 and 65 years old and newly diagnosed, with a disease duration of less than 2 months. Exclusion was applied to patients with uncontrolled infections, other autoimmune diseases, pregnancy or lactation. Diagnoses were based on clinical symptoms, serum thyroxine and TRAb, thyroid ultrasound and orbital computed tomography. PBMCs were isolated from 7.5 to 10 ml of fresh peripheral blood by Ficoll-Paque density gradient centrifugation. Total RNA was extracted using Trizol reagent, and RNA quality was assessed on an Agilent 2100 Bioanalyzer. In this sample, this clonotype turned up many times. The antigen it recognizes is unknown. Qualities for individual bases were not recorded, and no much larger clone is one base off.

The chain was built from TRBV20-1 and TRBJ1-4, with the identity of the D gene unclear. The sequenced sample consisted of blood. The source is a man aged 35 to 55 with Graves' hyperthyroidism. The CDR3 has the sequence CSAKSPSNEKLFF. The DNA reads TGCAGTGCAAAGTCACCCTCTAATGAAAAACTGTTTTTT.